The 17 T cell receptor beta chains listed next were all sequenced from one sample in a study of T cells after yellow fever vaccination. One entry per CDR3 protein, called by TCRdb with MiXCR from the 5' RACE reads. The table lists 400,000 to 650,000 distinct CDR3 sequences, around a fifth of them singletons, with about 16% in the top ten. Sequenced here: PBMCs, sampled about 21 days after the first yellow fever vaccination. These receptor sequences come from a man between 18 and 35 years old who received the YFV17D yellow fever vaccine.

This clonotype was detected only a few times. The chain recombines TRBV20-1 with TRBJ2-1, with D perhaps given as TRBD1 or TRBD2 (5 bases each). Germline loops: CDR1 DFQATT, CDR2 SNEGSKA (reference sequence). The CDR3 contains 12 residues. Trimming removed 6 bases at V and 6 bases at J, with 12 bases between. CDR3 loop: CSASGRRNEQFF. DNA of the CDR3: TGCAGTGCATCGGGACGCCGCAATGAGCAGTTCTTC.

This clonotype was seen a handful of times. The chain joins TRBV12-3 or TRBV12-4 to TRBJ1-5, with TRBD1 matching over 10 bases. This CDR3 is 13 amino acids long. The V and J ends lost 6 bases and 4 bases, in that order; junction bases with no gene match: 0. CDR3 amino acids: CASRGQGNQPQHF. Here the CDR3 DNA reads TGTGCCAGCAGGGGACAGGGGAATCAGCCCCAGCATTTT.

There are a few counts of this clonotype. The chain couples TRBV6-1 to TRBJ2-1, with TRBD2 identical over 11 bases. Trimming at V came to 5 bases and at J to 6 bases, leaving 9 bases not matched to a gene. The length of the CDR3 is 16 residues. CDR1 is MNHNS and CDR2 is SASEGT in the germline V gene. The DNA of the CDR3 is TGTGCCAGCAGTACCTTCTTAGCGGGGGGGCCCAATGAGCAGTTCTTC. It encodes CASSTFLAGGPNEQFF.

This clonotype has only a few counts. The chain has TRBV12-3 or TRBV12-4 and TRBJ1-2; the D is unclear. The CDR3 contains 16 residues. The ends were cut back, 3 bases at V and 1 base at J, with 15 bases in the middle. In nucleotides, the CDR3 is TGTGCCAGCAGTTTGGGTGATGGTTCTTATAACTATGGCTACACCTTC. As protein: CASSLGDGSYNYGYTF.

J is TRBJ1-1 and V is TRBV5-4, with unresolved D. Trimming shortened V by 3 bases and J by 0 bases, and 9 bases separated the two germline ends. Per the germline V gene, CDR1 is SGHNT and CDR2 is YYREEE (reference sequence). CDR3 length: 14 amino acids. CDR3 sequence (DNA): TGTGCCAGCAGCTGGGGAGGAATGAACACTGAAGCTTTCTTT. It yields the protein CASSWGGMNTEAFF.

The chain combines TRBV9 with TRBJ2-4; TRBD1 aligns across 8 bases. V gave up 0 bases and J gave up 0 bases; unmatched junction bases: 5. Per the germline V gene, CDR1 is SGDLS and CDR2 is YYNGEE. This CDR3 is 17 amino acids long. The CDR3 protein is CASSVGSGGLAKNIQYF. The CDR3 DNA reads as TGTGCCAGCAGCGTAGGGTCAGGGGGCCTAGCCAAAAACATTCAGTACTTC.

The gene calls are TRBV6-1 and TRBJ1-5; D possibly corresponds to TRBD1 (5 bases). Germline V gene lookup returns CDR1 MNHNS and CDR2 SASEGT. The V and J ends lost 6 bases and 6 bases respectively, with 15 bases between them. This CDR3 region has 14 residues. CDR3 bases: TGTGCCAGCAGCCCCGGGAAGAGGGGTCAGCCCCAGCATTTT. Its protein product is CASSPGKRGQPQHF.

A few counts support this clonotype. The rearrangement joins TRBV15 to TRBJ2-3; D not resolved. CDR1 and CDR2 (germline): LNHNV, YYDKDF (reference sequence). V was cut by 0 bases and J by 2 bases, with 15 bases left in between. CDR3 length: 17 residues. The DNA for the CDR3 is TGTGCCACCAGCAGAGATACCCCCAAGGAGCCCACAGATACGCAGTATTTT. Protein: CATSRDTPKEPTDTQYF.

V usage is TRBV2 and J usage is TRBJ2-2; no definite D call. Germline V gives CDR1 SNHLY, CDR2 FYNNEI. The CDR3 spans 14 residues. The V end was cut by 1 base, the J end by 3 bases, with 6 bases between. CDR3 coding DNA: TGTGCCAGCAGTGAAGAGGGTTACACCGGGGAGCTGTTTTTT. Translation: CASSEEGYTGELFF. Complete variable domain (other parts from reference TRBV2 and TRBJ2-2): EPEVTQTPSHQVTQMGQEVILRCVPISNHLYFYWYRQILGQKVEFLVSFYNNEISEKSEIFDDQFSVERPDGSNFTLKIRSTKLEDSAMYFCASSEEGYTGELFFGEGSRLTVL.

The rearrangement links TRBV18 to TRBJ2-7; 7 nucleotides match TRBD1. V lost 4 bases and J lost 6; bases outside the gene matches: 12. The CDR3 totals 15 residues. CDR1 is KGHSH, CDR2 LQKENI, per germline. CDR3 sequence (DNA): TGTGCCAGCTCACGCGACCGTAGGGGGCAGAGCGAGCAGTACGTC. It translates to CASSRDRRGQSEQYV.

The chain employs TRBV12-3 or TRBV12-4 and TRBJ1-1; no definite D call. The CDR3 covers 12 residues. V dropped 5 bases and J dropped 7 bases, with 11 bases sitting between them. CDR3 DNA: TGTGCCAGCAGTCCGATGATATTTGAAGCTTTCTTT. Residues: CASSPMIFEAFF.

The V and J genes are TRBV19 and TRBJ1-1; D is unclear. Germline V gives CDR1 LNHDA, CDR2 SQIVND (reference sequence). Trimming took off 2 bases at V and 3 bases at J, with 7 bases between the two ends. CDR3 length: 13 residues. Here the CDR3 DNA reads TGTGCCAGTAGTATACAGAGATACACTGAAGCTTTCTTT. Translated, it gives CASSIQRYTEAFF.

The rearrangement links TRBV29-1 to TRBJ1-1; D possibly corresponds to TRBD1 (6 bases). V gave up 1 base and J gave up 1 base, with 16 bases separating them. The CDR3 is 16 amino acids. Germline V lookup: CDR1 SQVTM, CDR2 ANQGSEA. CDR3: CSVEALPGHQNTEAFF. In DNA form, the CDR3 reads TGCAGCGTTGAAGCCTTGCCGGGACACCAGAACACTGAAGCTTTCTTT.

CDR3 DNA: TGTGCCAGCAGCCGTCAAGGCGGGGCGACTGCTGGGGCCAACGTCCTGACTTTC. Translation gives CASSRQGGATAGANVLTF. V and J are TRBV4-2 and TRBJ2-6, with D tentatively TRBD2 (6 bases). V lost 4 bases and J 2 bases, leaving 18 bases between the germline ends. CDR3 length equals 18 residues. The germline V gene has CDR1 LGHNA and CDR2 YNFKEQ.

This clonotype was counted a few times. The chain couples TRBV7-2 to TRBJ1-5; D unclear. The CDR3 totals 14 residues. Germline lookup yields CDR1 SGHTA and CDR2 FQGNSA. Trimming removed 1 base at V and 4 bases at J, with 8 bases between. For the CDR3, the DNA is TGTGCCAGCAGCTTAGAGCCAGGAAATCAGCCCCAGCATTTT. Translation: CASSLEPGNQPQHF.

The chain is built from TRBV4-3 and TRBJ1-2; no clear D. V shed 0 bases and J shed 2 bases, with 13 bases lying between them. Germline CDR1 LGHNA, CDR2 YSLEER. The CDR3 is 16 amino acids. The CDR3 loop reads CASSQDRGWGNYGYTF. The CDR3 coding sequence is TGCGCCAGCAGCCAAGATCGAGGGTGGGGAAACTATGGCTACACCTTC.

This clonotype has just a few counts. The chain carries TRBV12-3 or TRBV12-4 and TRBJ2-3; the D is unclear. The CDR3 has 16 amino acids. The ends were cut back, 6 bases at V and 0 bases at J, with 16 bases in the middle. As DNA, the CDR3 is TGTGCCAGCAGCCTTGGGTCAGGTGCTAGCACAGATACGCAGTATTTT. Protein sequence: CASSLGSGASTDTQYF.